One sample yielded the 29 T cell receptor beta chains listed below, sequenced in a study of T cells in Graves' hyperthyroidism and ophthalmopathy. Amplified regions were TCR beta CDR3 sequences from RNA transcripts. During a first-round RT-PCR of the TCR CDR3, the HTBI primer set was used. Each CDR3 protein is one row after TCRdb ran MiXCR on the multiplex PCR reads. The data show about 600,000 distinct CDR3 sequences, more than 12% seen once. Input material: blood. The receptors derive from a woman aged 45-65 years with Graves' ophthalmopathy.

At least ten counts were recorded for this clonotype. The V call is TRBV7-2, the J call TRBJ2-1; D may be TRBD2 (6 bases). Trimming removed 3 bases at V and 1 base at J, with 10 bases between. Germline V gene sequence: CDR1 SGHTA, CDR2 FQGNSA. This CDR3 comprises 15 residues. The CDR3 loop reads CASSFRGGSYNEQFF. CDR3 sequence (DNA): TGTGCCAGCAGCTTTAGGGGAGGTTCCTACAATGAGCAGTTCTTC.

This clonotype was recorded a few times. V is TRBV6-5 and J is TRBJ1-2, with a weak D call TRBD1 (5 bases). The germline V gene has CDR1 MNHEY and CDR2 SVGAGI. Between the trimmed V and J ends, which lost 0 bases and 11 bases, there was a span of 16 bases. CDR3 length: 14 residues. The CDR3 DNA sequence: TGTGCCAGCAGTTACTCCCCCGGGACGGAGAATTACACCTTC. Translating gives CASSYSPGTENYTF.

This clonotype was seen at least ten times. The chain has TRBV28 and TRBJ2-7; D might be TRBD1 (5 bases). Germline V gene lookup returns CDR1 MDHEN and CDR2 SYDVKM. The V gene lost 2 bases and the J gene lost 2 bases, with 16 bases spanning the gap. The CDR3 contains 16 residues. The CDR3 bases are TGTGCCAGCAGTTTACTGAGCCAGGGTAAAGCCTACGAGCAGTACTTC. Amino acid sequence: CASSLLSQGKAYEQYF.

This clonotype was seen ten or more times. This sequence joins TRBV24-1 and TRBJ2-1; 7 nucleotides match TRBD1. J was trimmed by 3 bases and V by 6 bases; bases with no gene match: 4. The CDR3 loop spans 14 amino acids. The germline gives CDR1 KGHDR, CDR2 SFDVKD. The CDR3 is CATSLGTDYNEQFF. CDR3 nucleotides: TGTGCCACCAGTCTCGGGACAGACTACAATGAGCAGTTCTTC.

This clonotype has at least ten counts. V gene TRBV28 combines with J gene TRBJ2-1, with D maybe TRBD2 (7 bases). This CDR3 region has 20 residues. Deletions cut 2 bases from V and 1 base from J, with 24 bases between. Per germline, CDR1 MDHEN and CDR2 SYDVKM. The CDR3 protein is CASSLSFGGLRSGSYNEQFF. In nucleotides, the CDR3 is TGTGCCAGCAGTTTAAGCTTCGGGGGGCTAAGATCAGGGTCCTACAATGAGCAGTTCTTC.

This clonotype was picked up a small number of times. The rearrangement joins TRBV4-2 to TRBJ2-7, with 11 nucleotides matching TRBD1. Germline assignment: CDR1 LGHNA and CDR2 YNFKEQ. There are 16 residues in the CDR3. J was trimmed by 3 bases and V by 1 base; bases with no gene match: 5. The CDR3 DNA follows: TGTGCCAGCAGCCAAGTTGGCGGGACAGGGGGCTACGAGCAGTACTTC. Translation: CASSQVGGTGGYEQYF.

This clonotype occurred many times. The V call is TRBV9, the J call TRBJ2-1, with 8 bases lining up with TRBD2. Germline assignment: CDR1 SGDLS and CDR2 YYNGEE. Losses at the gene ends were 2 bases for V and 9 bases for J; bases not matched to a gene: 10. This CDR3 region has 15 residues. The CDR3 spells CASSVLSGRVREQFF. DNA of the CDR3: TGTGCCAGCAGCGTGCTCAGCGGGAGAGTGCGTGAGCAGTTCTTC.

In this sample, this clonotype turned up many times. DNA of the CDR3: TGTGCCAGCAGACACTCGCCACTCCTTAAAGCCCAGAATGAGCAGTTCTTC. This encodes CASRHSPLLKAQNEQFF. The gene calls are TRBV7-2 and TRBJ2-1; D is undetermined. Trimming cost V 6 bases and J 7 bases, with 25 bases left between them. The CDR3 is 17 amino acids. Germline lookup yields CDR1 SGHTA and CDR2 FQGNSA.

This clonotype was seen repeatedly, ten times or more. The chain uses TRBV4-3 and TRBJ2-7; TRBD1 aligns across 7 bases. The V gene end was trimmed by 0 bases and the J gene end by 3 bases; junction bases not matched to a gene: 2. Germline loops: CDR1 LGHNA, CDR2 YSLEER. There are 14 residues in the CDR3. The CDR3: CASSQDYRGYEQYF. CDR3 nucleotides: TGCGCCAGCAGCCAAGATTACAGGGGCTACGAGCAGTACTTC.

This clonotype was counted many times. This chain links TRBV12-3 or TRBV12-4 with TRBJ1-5; 8 bases are shared with TRBD1. The length of the CDR3 is 14 residues. V lost 6 bases to trimming and J lost 6 bases; unmatched junction nucleotides: 7. The CDR3 sequence is CASRPGQGFQPQHF. For the CDR3, the DNA is TGTGCCAGCAGGCCCGGACAGGGTTTTCAGCCCCAGCATTTT.

This clonotype was seen at least ten times. This chain links TRBV7-3 with TRBJ2-1, with 9 bases identical to TRBD1. CDR1 SGHTA and CDR2 FQGTGA come from the germline V gene. Germline trimming cut 4 bases from V and 10 bases from J; bases unmatched to any gene: 8. This CDR3 is 14 amino acids long. CDR3 nucleotide sequence: TGTGCCAGCAGCTCACTACAGGGGGCGGGGGAGCAGTTCTTC. Translated, it gives CASSSLQGAGEQFF.

In its sample, this clonotype was seen a few times. The germline gene is not matched at one end of the junction; a read error may be the cause. The gene calls are TRBV6-1 and TRBJ1-5; D ambiguous. There are 16 residues in the CDR3. From germline, CDR1 is MNHNS and CDR2 SASEGT. The DNA for the CDR3 is TGTGTCAGCAGTCCGAATAGGCGAACTGGCAATCAGCCCCAGCATTTT. Protein: CVSSPNRRTGNQPQHF.

V is TRBV30 and J is TRBJ1-6; 7 nucleotides agree with TRBD1. The CDR3 sequence is 15 residues long. The V segment lost 4 bases and the J segment 6 bases; nucleotides outside the gene matches: 9. Germline loops: CDR1 GTSNPN, CDR2 SVGIG (reference sequence). CDR3 bases: TGTGCCTGGAAAGCTCGGGGACAGCCTAATTCACCCCTCCACTTT. Encoded protein: CAWKARGQPNSPLHF.

This clonotype was seen repeatedly, ten times or more. The chain employs TRBV20-1 and TRBJ2-1; D is perhaps TRBD1 or TRBD2 (5 bases each). V shed 5 bases and J shed 7 bases, with 18 bases lying between them. This CDR3 spans 14 amino acids. The germline gives CDR1 DFQATT, CDR2 SNEGSKA (reference sequence). The CDR3 DNA sequence: TGCAGTGCTGATGAGGGGACCCACCGTAATGAGCAGTTCTTC. Protein sequence: CSADEGTHRNEQFF.

This chain uses TRBV15 with TRBJ2-7; 9 bases agree with TRBD1. With V trimmed by 1 base and J by 5 bases, 9 bases remained unmatched. The CDR3 has 16 amino acids. CDR1 and CDR2 (germline): LNHNV, YYDKDF (reference sequence). CDR3 in amino acids: CATSRGIPGQGDEQYF. The CDR3 DNA follows: TGTGCCACCAGCAGAGGAATACCGGGACAGGGCGACGAGCAGTACTTC.

The chain joins TRBV29-1 to TRBJ1-1, with D maybe TRBD1 (5 bases). Trimming removed 4 bases from V and 8 bases from J, with 11 bases in between. Germline CDR1 reads SQVTM; CDR2 reads ANQGSEA. CDR3 length: 11 residues. The CDR3 protein is CSVGGAPEAFF. The CDR3 region has the DNA TGCAGCGTTGGTGGGGCCCCGGAAGCTTTCTTT.

The chain uses TRBV14 and TRBJ1-3; D is undetermined. The CDR3 totals 14 residues. The V gene lost 0 bases and the J gene lost 0 bases, with 3 bases spanning the gap. Germline CDR1 and CDR2: SGHDN and FVKESK. Here the CDR3 reads CASSQDFSGNTIYF. The CDR3 region has the DNA TGTGCCAGCAGCCAAGACTTCTCTGGAAACACCATATATTTT.

This clonotype has a count of ten or more. The chain carries TRBV28 and TRBJ2-3; 12 bases are shared with TRBD2. CDR1 MDHEN and CDR2 SYDVKM come from the germline V gene. The CDR3 is 17 amino acids. After removal of 7 bases from V and 3 bases from J, the junction contained 11 bases not matched to a gene. DNA for the CDR3: TGTGCCAGCACCAACCCCGGGACTAGCGGGTATACAGATACGCAGTATTTT. Protein: CASTNPGTSGYTDTQYF.

This clonotype appeared many times. The CDR3 DNA sequence: TGTGCCAGCAGCCGCGAACACGGGGGGAGCAATGAGCAGTTCTTC. Translating it yields CASSREHGGSNEQFF. The genes are TRBV7-3 and TRBJ2-1, with TRBD2 matching 7 bases. CDR1 and CDR2 (germline): SGHTA, FQGTGA. The CDR3 extends over 15 amino acids. V shed 5 bases, J shed 6 bases, and the junction held 10 bases outside the gene matches.

The chain couples TRBV24-1 to TRBJ2-3; 8 bases agree with TRBD2. The CDR3 covers 15 residues. Germline-derived CDR1 and CDR2 are KGHDR and SFDVKD. V lost 5 bases to trimming and J lost 3 bases; unmatched junction nucleotides: 6. The CDR3 here is CATSVTGGGTDTQYF. The CDR3 nucleotides read TGTGCCACCAGTGTAACGGGAGGGGGAACAGATACGCAGTATTTT.

This clonotype was observed at least ten times. The chain links TRBV28 to TRBJ2-3, with D uncertain. With 6 bases removed from V and 9 bases from J, the gap between germline ends came to 22 bases. The CDR3 extends over 15 amino acids. CDR1 is MDHEN and CDR2 is SYDVKM in the germline V gene. The CDR3 protein is CASSPTQLLQTTQYF. CDR3 bases: TGTGCCAGCAGCCCCACCCAACTACTCCAAACCACGCAGTATTTT.

This clonotype was recorded a few times. The chain uses TRBV7-3 and TRBJ2-1, with D unclear. Germline V gene data show CDR1 as SGHTA and CDR2 as FQGTGA. V was clipped by 5 bases and J by 9 bases, with 11 bases between them. CDR3 size: 12 residues. Here the CDR3 DNA reads TGTGCCAGCAGCCTCCGGAAGGGTGAGCAGTTCTTC. Translated: CASSLRKGEQFF.

The chain has TRBV6-9 and TRBJ2-1, with D unclear. The CDR3 runs to 13 residues. Germline values: CDR1 MNHGY, CDR2 SVAAGI. V was pared by 3 bases and J by 5 bases, with 8 bases between. The CDR3 DNA sequence: TGTGCCAGCAGTTACGTCCCGGACAATGAGCAGTTCTTC. Its protein product is CASSYVPDNEQFF.

Turning to this clonotype: A much larger clone differs by one base, so this may be a read error. The gene calls are TRBV20-1 and TRBJ2-6; D gene unclear. Germline loops: CDR1 DFQATT, CDR2 SNEGSKA (reference sequence). Between the trimmed V and J ends, which lost 3 bases and 5 bases, there was a span of 8 bases. The CDR3 is 13 amino acids. CDR3 coding DNA: TGCAGTGCTAGTCAACCCAGGGCCAACGTCCTGACTTTC. Translating it yields CSASQPRANVLTF.

This chain connects TRBV19 to TRBJ1-1; a weak D match, TRBD1 (5 bases). V was trimmed by 4 bases and J by 2 bases, leaving 11 bases between them. Germline values: CDR1 LNHDA, CDR2 SQIVND (reference sequence). This CDR3 is built from 14 residues. CDR3 coding DNA: TGTGCCAGTAGTACGGGACTGTCCAACACTGAAGCTTTCTTT. Protein sequence: CASSTGLSNTEAFF.

This chain uses TRBV7-2 with TRBJ1-5; D perhaps matches TRBD1 (5 bases). Trimming stripped 2 bases from V and 2 bases from J, with 13 bases between. The CDR3 length is 16 residues. Looked up from germline, CDR1 is SGHTA and CDR2 is FQGNSA. CDR3 residues: CASSLTGPLGNQPQHF. The CDR3 DNA follows: TGTGCCAGCAGCTTAACAGGACCCCTGGGCAATCAGCCCCAGCATTTT.

This clonotype was seen only a few times. This clone may be a read error of a much larger clone one base away. The CDR3: CVSSLLTDGTWVGELFF. DNA of the CDR3: TGTGTCAGCAGCCTACTAACCGACGGGACATGGGTCGGGGAGCTGTTTTTT. The chain is built from TRBV3-1 and TRBJ2-2, with TRBD1 as a possible D gene (6 bases). The CDR3 runs to 17 residues. The germline V gene encodes CDR1 LGHDT and CDR2 YNNKEL (reference sequence).

The chain combines TRBV28 with TRBJ1-4; no reliable D call. The V end was cut by 5 bases, the J end by 10 bases, with 17 bases between. From germline, CDR1 is MDHEN and CDR2 SYDVKM. The CDR3 has 14 amino acids. The CDR3 spells CASSAPNQHAKLFF. For the CDR3, the DNA is TGTGCCAGCAGTGCCCCGAATCAACACGCAAAACTGTTTTTT.

This clonotype was detected a few times. Here the CDR3 DNA reads TGTGCCAGCAGCCGCGGACAGGGAAATTCACCCCTCCACTTT. It specifies CASSRGQGNSPLHF. V usage is TRBV7-3 and J usage is TRBJ1-6; 8 bases fit TRBD1. The CDR3 contains 14 residues. Germline V gene sequence: CDR1 SGHTA, CDR2 FQGTGA. Trimming took 5 bases from V and 7 from J; bases not matched to a gene: 4.